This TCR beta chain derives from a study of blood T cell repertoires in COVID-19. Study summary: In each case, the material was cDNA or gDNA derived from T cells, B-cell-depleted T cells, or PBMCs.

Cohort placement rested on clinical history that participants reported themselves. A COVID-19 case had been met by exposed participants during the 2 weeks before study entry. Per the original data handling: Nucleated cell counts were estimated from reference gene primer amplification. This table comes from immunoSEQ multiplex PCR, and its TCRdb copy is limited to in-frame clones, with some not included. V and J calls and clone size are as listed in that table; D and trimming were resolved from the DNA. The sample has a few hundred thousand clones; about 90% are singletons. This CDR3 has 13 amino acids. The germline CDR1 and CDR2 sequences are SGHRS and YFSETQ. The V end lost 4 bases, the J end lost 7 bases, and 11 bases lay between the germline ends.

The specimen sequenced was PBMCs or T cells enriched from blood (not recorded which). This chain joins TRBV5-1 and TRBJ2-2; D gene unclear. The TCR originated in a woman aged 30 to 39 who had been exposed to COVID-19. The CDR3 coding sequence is TGCGCCAGCAGCCCAACAAGTGGCGGGGAGCTGTTTTTT. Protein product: CASSPTSGGELFF.